Listed below are T cell receptor beta chains from one sample, sequenced in a study of blood T cell repertoires in COVID-19. Sequenced by immunoSEQ multiplex PCR; TCRdb stores in-frame clones only, minus some. The sample lists fewer than 200,000 clones; approximately 80% were seen once. The specimen sequenced was PBMCs or T cells enriched from blood (not recorded which). These receptors were obtained from a man aged 50 to 59 who had recovered from COVID-19. The conserved cysteine and the conserved F or W are not part of the CDR3 here. The order of the fields is V gene, J gene, CDR3 protein.

v_call: TRBV19; j_call: TRBJ1-2; cdr3_aa: ASSKDRSNYGYT
v_call: TRBV5-5; j_call: TRBJ1-5; cdr3_aa: ASREGLSNQPQH
v_call: TRBV10-3; j_call: TRBJ1-2; cdr3_aa: AIRGGTPGGSSGYGYT
v_call: TRBV11-2; j_call: TRBJ2-7; cdr3_aa: ASSLGRGQGL
v_call: TRBV30; j_call: TRBJ1-2; cdr3_aa: AWRRADGYT
v_call: TRBV4-3; j_call: TRBJ1-1; cdr3_aa: ASSPDSPGTGVTEAF
v_call: TRBV19; j_call: TRBJ1-2; cdr3_aa: ASGTGVYSAGYT
v_call: TRBV9; j_call: TRBJ2-7; cdr3_aa: ASSVGPPSGTGHSYEQY
v_call: TRBV7-2; j_call: TRBJ2-7; cdr3_aa: ASSLLGGTGAYEQY
v_call: TRBV18; j_call: TRBJ2-3; cdr3_aa: ASSAGLSTDTQY
v_call: TRBV20-1; j_call: TRBJ2-2; cdr3_aa: SASSGQNTGELF
v_call: TRBV4-3; j_call: TRBJ1-6; cdr3_aa: ASSQDELTGNSPLH
v_call: TRBV2; j_call: TRBJ1-1; cdr3_aa: ASRVGQGFPEAF
v_call: TRBV5-1; j_call: TRBJ2-3; cdr3_aa: ASSLARQLGDTQY
v_call: TRBV4-1; j_call: TRBJ2-7; cdr3_aa: ASSQVILAANYEQY
v_call: TRBV28; j_call: TRBJ1-5; cdr3_aa: ASSLVVAGNQPQH
v_call: TRBV7-6; j_call: TRBJ2-3; cdr3_aa: ASSSSTSGGITDTQY
v_call: TRBV29-1; j_call: TRBJ1-3; cdr3_aa: SVGIAASGNTIY
v_call: TRBV5-6; j_call: TRBJ1-3; cdr3_aa: ASSLEQGGGNTIY
v_call: TRBV3-1/TRBV3-2; j_call: TRBJ2-3; cdr3_aa: ASSPGLAGVFADTQY
v_call: TRBV28; j_call: TRBJ1-2; cdr3_aa: ASSWGGSGYT
v_call: TRBV4-1; j_call: TRBJ2-1; cdr3_aa: ASSQLGDKTNEQF
v_call: TRBV5-4; j_call: TRBJ1-3; cdr3_aa: ASSPDRGTGNTIY
v_call: TRBV20-1; j_call: TRBJ2-5; cdr3_aa: SASNPTGEGETQY
v_call: TRBV25-1; j_call: TRBJ1-1; cdr3_aa: ASSPPARGPNNTEAF
v_call: TRBV6-1; j_call: TRBJ2-2; cdr3_aa: ASSGGLAGGTGELF
v_call: TRBV7-8; j_call: TRBJ1-1; cdr3_aa: ASSPTLVSKNTEAF
v_call: TRBV9; j_call: TRBJ2-1; cdr3_aa: ASSVGAATYNEQF
v_call: TRBV5-5; j_call: TRBJ2-7; cdr3_aa: ASSLGSHRVYEQY
v_call: TRBV11-2; j_call: TRBJ1-4; cdr3_aa: ASSLVPGLGEKLF
v_call: TRBV23-1; j_call: TRBJ1-1; cdr3_aa: ASSRTEAF